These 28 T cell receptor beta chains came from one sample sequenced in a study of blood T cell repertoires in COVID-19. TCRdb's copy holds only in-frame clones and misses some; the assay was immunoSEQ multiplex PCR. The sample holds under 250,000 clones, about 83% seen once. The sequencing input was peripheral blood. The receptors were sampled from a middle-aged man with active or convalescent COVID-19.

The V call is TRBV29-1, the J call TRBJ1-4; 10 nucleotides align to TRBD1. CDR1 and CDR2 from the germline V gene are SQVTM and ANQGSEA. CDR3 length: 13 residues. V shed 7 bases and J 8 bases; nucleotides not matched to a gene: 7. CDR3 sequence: CSARQGAGEKLFF. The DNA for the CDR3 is TGCAGCGCTAGACAGGGGGCAGGGGAAAAACTGTTTTTT.

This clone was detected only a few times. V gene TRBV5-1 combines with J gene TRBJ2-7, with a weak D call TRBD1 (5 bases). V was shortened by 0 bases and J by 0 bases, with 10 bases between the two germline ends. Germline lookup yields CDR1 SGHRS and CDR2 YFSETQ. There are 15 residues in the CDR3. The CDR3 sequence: CASSLGVGVSYEQYF. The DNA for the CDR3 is TGCGCCAGCAGCTTGGGTGTAGGGGTCTCCTACGAGCAGTACTTC. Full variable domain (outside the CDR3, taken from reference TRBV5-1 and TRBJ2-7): KAGVTQTPRYLIKTRGQQVTLSCSPISGHRSVSWYQQTPGQGLQFLFEYFSETQRNKGNFPGRFSGRQFSNSRSEMNVSTLELGDSALYLCASSLGVGVSYEQYFGPGTRLTVT.

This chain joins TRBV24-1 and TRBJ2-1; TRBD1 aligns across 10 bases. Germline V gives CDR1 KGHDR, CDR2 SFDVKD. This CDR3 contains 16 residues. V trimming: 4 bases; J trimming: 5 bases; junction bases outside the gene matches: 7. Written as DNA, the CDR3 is TGTGCCACCAGTGAAATGGGACAGGGGAAAAACAATGAGCAGTTCTTC. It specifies CATSEMGQGKNNEQFF.

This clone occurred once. The CDR3 is CASSVILGAGELFF. In DNA, the CDR3 is TGTGCCAGCAGCGTAATTTTAGGGGCCGGGGAGCTGTTTTTT. The chain links TRBV9 to TRBJ2-2; tentatively, D is TRBD1 (5 bases). Germline V gene lookup returns CDR1 SGDLS and CDR2 YYNGEE. V was trimmed by 1 base and J by 6 bases, leaving 10 bases between them. This CDR3 contains 14 residues.

This CDR3 reads CASSPRTAGNEKLFF. CDR3 DNA: TGTGCCAGCAGCCCCCGGACAGCAGGGAATGAAAAACTGTTTTTT. The rearrangement links TRBV7-2 to TRBJ1-4; tentatively, D is TRBD1 (6 bases). V lost 5 bases to trimming and J lost 5 bases, with 15 bases between them. CDR1 and CDR2 (germline): SGHTA, FQGNSA. This CDR3 is 15 amino acids long.

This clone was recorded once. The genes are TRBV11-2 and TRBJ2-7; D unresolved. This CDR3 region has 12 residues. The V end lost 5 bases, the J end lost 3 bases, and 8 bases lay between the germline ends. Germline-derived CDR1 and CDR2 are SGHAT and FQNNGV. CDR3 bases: TGTGCCAGCAGCCCGACGGGCTACGAGCAGTACTTC. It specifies CASSPTGYEQYF.

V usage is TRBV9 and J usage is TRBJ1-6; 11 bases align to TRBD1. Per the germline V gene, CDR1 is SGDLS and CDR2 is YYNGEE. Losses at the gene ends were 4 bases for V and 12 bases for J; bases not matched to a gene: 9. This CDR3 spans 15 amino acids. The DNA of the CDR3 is TGTGCCAGCAGCACAGGGACAGGGGGGGGTCTACCCCTCCACTTT. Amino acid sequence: CASSTGTGGGLPLHF.

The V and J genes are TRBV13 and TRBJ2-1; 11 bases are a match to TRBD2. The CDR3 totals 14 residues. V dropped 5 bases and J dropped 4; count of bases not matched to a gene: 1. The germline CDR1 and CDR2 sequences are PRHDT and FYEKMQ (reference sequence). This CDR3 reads CASSLAGGYNEQFF. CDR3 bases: TGTGCCAGCAGCCTAGCGGGGGGTTACAATGAGCAGTTCTTC.

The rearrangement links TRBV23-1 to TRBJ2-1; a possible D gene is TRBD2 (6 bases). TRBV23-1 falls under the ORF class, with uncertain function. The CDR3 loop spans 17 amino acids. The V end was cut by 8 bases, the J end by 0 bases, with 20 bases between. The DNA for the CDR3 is TGCGCCAGCGCGGGACGAACGGGACTTGGCTCCTACAATGAGCAGTTCTTC. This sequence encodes CASAGRTGLGSYNEQFF.

CDR3 in DNA: TGTGCCAGTCTACAAGGGGCGGACAGGGCGAATGGCTACACCTTC. Translation gives CASLQGADRANGYTF. The rearrangement uses TRBV19 and TRBJ1-2, with 8 bases fitting TRBD1. The CDR3 contains 15 residues. Germline CDR1 and CDR2: LNHDA and SQIVND (reference sequence). The V gene end was trimmed by 8 bases and the J gene end by 6 bases; junction bases not matched to a gene: 14.

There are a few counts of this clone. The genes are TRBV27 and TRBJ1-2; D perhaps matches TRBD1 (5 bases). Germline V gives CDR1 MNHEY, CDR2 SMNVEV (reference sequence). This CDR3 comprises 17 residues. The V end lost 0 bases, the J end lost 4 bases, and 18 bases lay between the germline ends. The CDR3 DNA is TGTGCCAGCAGTTTATCTCTTTTTGGCGCCAGGGCCTATGGCTACACCTTC. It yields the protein CASSLSLFGARAYGYTF.

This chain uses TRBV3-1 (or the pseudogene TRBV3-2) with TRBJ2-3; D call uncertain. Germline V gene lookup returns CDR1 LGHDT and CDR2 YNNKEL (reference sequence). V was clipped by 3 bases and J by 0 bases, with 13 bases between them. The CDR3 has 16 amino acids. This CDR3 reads CASSQTWKTSTDTQYF. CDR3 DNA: TGTGCCAGCAGCCAGACTTGGAAAACTAGCACAGATACGCAGTATTTT.

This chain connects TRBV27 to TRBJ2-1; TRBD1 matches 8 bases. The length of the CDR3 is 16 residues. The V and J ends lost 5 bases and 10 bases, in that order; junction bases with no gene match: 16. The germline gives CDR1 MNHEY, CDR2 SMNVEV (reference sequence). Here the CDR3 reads CASSPLGGQGHREQFF. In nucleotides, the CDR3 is TGTGCCAGCAGTCCCCTAGGCGGACAGGGCCATAGGGAGCAGTTCTTC.

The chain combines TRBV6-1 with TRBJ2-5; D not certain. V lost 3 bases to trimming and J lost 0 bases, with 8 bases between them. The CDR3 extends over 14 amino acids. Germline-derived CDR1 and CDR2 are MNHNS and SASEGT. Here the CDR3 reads CASSERLYQETQYF. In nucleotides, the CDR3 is TGTGCCAGCAGTGAGCGACTCTACCAAGAGACCCAGTACTTC.

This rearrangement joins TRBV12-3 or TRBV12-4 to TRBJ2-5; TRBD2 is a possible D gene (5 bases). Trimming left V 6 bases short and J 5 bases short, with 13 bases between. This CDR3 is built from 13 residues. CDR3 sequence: CASRPREWETQYF. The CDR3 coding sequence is TGTGCCAGCAGACCAAGGGAGTGGGAGACCCAGTACTTC.

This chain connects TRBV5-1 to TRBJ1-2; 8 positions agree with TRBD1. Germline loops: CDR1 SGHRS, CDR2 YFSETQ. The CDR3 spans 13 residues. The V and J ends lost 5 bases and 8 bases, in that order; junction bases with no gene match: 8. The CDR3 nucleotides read TGCGCCAGCAGTCTGGACAGGGCGCAAGGCTACACCTTC. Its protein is CASSLDRAQGYTF.

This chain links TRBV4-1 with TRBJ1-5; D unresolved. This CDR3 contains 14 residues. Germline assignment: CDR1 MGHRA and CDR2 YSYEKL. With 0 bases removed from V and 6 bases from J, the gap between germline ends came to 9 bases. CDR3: CASSQEPGGQPQHF. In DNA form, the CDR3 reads TGCGCCAGCAGCCAAGAGCCTGGCGGTCAGCCCCAGCATTTT.

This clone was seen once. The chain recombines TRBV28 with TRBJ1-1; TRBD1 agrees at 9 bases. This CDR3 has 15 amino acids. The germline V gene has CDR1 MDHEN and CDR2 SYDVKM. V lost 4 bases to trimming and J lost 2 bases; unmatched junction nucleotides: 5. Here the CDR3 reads CASSSRDRANTEAFF. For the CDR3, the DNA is TGTGCCAGCAGTTCTCGGGACAGGGCAAACACTGAAGCTTTCTTT.

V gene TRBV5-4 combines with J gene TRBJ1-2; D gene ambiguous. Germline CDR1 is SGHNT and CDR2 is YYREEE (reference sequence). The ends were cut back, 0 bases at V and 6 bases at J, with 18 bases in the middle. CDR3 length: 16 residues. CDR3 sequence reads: CASSLVGYQLEDGYTF. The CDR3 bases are TGTGCCAGCAGCTTGGTTGGCTACCAGCTAGAGGATGGCTACACCTTC.

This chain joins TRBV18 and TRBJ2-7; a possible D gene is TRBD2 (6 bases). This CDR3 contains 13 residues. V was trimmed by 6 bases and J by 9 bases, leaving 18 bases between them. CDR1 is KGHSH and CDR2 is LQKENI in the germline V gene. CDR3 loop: CASSPERGYGQYF. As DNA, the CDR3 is TGTGCCAGCTCCCCAGAACGGGGGTATGGGCAGTACTTC.

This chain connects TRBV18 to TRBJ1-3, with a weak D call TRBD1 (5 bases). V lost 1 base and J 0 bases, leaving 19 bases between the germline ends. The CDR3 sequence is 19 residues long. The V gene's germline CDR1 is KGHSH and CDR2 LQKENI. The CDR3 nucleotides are TGTGCCAGCTCACCACGCCTCGGACAAAGGGGTGGCTCTGGAAACACCATATATTTT. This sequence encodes CASSPRLGQRGGSGNTIYF.

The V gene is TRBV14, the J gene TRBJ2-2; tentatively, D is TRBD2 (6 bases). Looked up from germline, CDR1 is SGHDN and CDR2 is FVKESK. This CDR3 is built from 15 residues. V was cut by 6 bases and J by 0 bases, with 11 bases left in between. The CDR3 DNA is TGTGCCAGCAGTCCAGGGACTCCGAACACCGGGGAGCTGTTTTTT. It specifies CASSPGTPNTGELFF.

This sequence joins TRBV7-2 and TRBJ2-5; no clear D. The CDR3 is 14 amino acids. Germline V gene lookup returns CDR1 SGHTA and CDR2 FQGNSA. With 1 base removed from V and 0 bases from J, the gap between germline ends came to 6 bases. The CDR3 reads CASSLVRHQETQYF. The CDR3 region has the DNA TGTGCCAGCAGCTTAGTCAGGCACCAAGAGACCCAGTACTTC.

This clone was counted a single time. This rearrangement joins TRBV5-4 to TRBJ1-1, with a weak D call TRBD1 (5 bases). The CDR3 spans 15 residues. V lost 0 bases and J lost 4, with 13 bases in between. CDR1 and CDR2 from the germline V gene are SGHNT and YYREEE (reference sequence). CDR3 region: CASSLDKGIGTEAFF. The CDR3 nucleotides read TGTGCCAGCAGCTTGGATAAGGGGATAGGCACTGAAGCTTTCTTT.

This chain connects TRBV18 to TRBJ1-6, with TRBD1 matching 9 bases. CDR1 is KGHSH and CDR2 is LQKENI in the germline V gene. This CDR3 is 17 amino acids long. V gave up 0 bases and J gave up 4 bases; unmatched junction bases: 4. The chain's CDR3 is CASSPPGQGPYNSPLHF. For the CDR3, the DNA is TGTGCCAGCTCACCACCGGGACAGGGTCCTTATAATTCACCCCTCCACTTT. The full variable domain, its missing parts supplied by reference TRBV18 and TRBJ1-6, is NAGVMQNPRHLVRRRGQEARLRCSPMKGHSHVYWYRQLPEEGLKFMVYLQKENIIDESGMPKERFSAEFPKEGPSILRIQQVVRGDSAAYFCASSPPGQGPYNSPLHFGNGTRLTVT.

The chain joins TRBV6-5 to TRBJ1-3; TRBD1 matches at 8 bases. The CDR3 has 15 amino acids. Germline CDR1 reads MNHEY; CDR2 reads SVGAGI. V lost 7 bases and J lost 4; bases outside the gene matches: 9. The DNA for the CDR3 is TGTGCCAGCACTTCCGGACAGGGTAACGGAAACACCATATATTTT. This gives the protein CASTSGQGNGNTIYF.

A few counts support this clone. In nucleotides, the CDR3 is TGTGCCAGCGGTCCGGCGGGTCTTAGCAATCAGCCCCAGCATTTT. This translates into CASGPAGLSNQPQHF. V gene TRBV28 combines with J gene TRBJ1-5; the D is unclear. Trimming pared 8 bases from V and 0 bases from J, leaving 14 bases between. CDR1 and CDR2 (germline): MDHEN, SYDVKM. The CDR3 loop spans 15 amino acids.

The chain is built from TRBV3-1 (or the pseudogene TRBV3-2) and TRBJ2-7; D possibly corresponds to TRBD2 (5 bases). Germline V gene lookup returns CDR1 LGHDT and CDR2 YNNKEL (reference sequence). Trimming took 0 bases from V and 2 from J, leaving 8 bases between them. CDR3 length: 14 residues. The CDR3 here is CASSQEGGPYEQYF. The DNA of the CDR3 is TGTGCCAGCAGCCAAGAAGGCGGGCCCTACGAGCAGTACTTC.